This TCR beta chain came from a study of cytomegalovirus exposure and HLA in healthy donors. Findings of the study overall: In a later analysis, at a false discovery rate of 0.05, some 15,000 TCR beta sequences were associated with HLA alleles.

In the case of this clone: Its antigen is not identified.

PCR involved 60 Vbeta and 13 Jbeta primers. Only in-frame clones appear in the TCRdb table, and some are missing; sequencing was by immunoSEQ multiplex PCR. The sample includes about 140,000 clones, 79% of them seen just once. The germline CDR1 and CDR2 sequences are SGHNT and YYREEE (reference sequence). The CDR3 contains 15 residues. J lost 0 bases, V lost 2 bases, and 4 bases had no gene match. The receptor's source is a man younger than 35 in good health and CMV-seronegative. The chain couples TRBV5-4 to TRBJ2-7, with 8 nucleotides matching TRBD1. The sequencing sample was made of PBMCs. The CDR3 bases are TGTGCCAGCAGCTTAGGACAGGGAAGCTCCTACGAGCAGTACTTC. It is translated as CASSLGQGSSYEQYF. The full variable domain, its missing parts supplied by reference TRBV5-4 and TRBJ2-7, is ETGVTQSPTHLIKTRGQQVTLRCSSQSGHNTVSWYQQALGQGPQFIFQYYREEENGRGNFPPRFSGLQFPNYSSELNVNALELDDSALYLCASSLGQGSSYEQYFGPGTRLTVT.